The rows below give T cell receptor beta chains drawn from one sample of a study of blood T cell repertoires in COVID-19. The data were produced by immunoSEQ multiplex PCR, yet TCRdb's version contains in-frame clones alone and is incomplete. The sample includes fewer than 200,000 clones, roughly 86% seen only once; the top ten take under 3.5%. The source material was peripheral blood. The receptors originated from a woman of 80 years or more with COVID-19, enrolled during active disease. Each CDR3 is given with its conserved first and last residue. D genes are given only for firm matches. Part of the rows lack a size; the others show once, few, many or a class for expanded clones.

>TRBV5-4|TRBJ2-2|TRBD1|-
TGTGCCAGCAGCTGGGACAGGGATCACGGGGAGCTGTTTTTT
CASSWDRDHGELFF
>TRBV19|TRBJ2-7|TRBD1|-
TGTGCCAGTAGTACCCCGGGACAGGTGATCCCCCACGAGCAGTACTTC
CASSTPGQVIPHEQYF
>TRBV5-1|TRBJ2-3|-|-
TGCGCCAGCAGCTTTAGCCCAGATACGCAGTATTTT
CASSFSPDTQYF
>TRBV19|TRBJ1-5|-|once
TGTGCCAGTAGTGCAGGACAAAGGGCCCAGCCCCAGCATTTT
CASSAGQRAQPQHF
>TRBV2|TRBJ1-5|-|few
TGTGCCAGCAGTATCACAGGGTACTCCGAGCCCCAGCATTTT
CASSITGYSEPQHF
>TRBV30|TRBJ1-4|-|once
TGTGCCTGGACCAGGGGTGCAACTAATGAAAAACTGTTTTTT
CAWTRGATNEKLFF
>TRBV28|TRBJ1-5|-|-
TGTGCCAGTACCCGCTATAGCAATCAGCCCCAGCATTTT
CASTRYSNQPQHF
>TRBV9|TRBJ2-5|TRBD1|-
TGTGCCAGCAGCGGCACGGGGCAGGGGGTAGAGACCCAGTACTTC
CASSGTGQGVETQYF
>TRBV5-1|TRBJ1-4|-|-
TGCGCCAGCAGCTTGAGGCAGGGCCCAACTAATGAAAAACTGTTTTTT
CASSLRQGPTNEKLFF
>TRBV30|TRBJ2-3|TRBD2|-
TGTGCCTGGAGTGTACGGGCGGGGGTCACAGATACGCAGTATTTT
CAWSVRAGVTDTQYF
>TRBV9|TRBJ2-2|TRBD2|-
TGTGCCAGCAGCCCTAGAGGGACTAGCGGGAGAAAGGGCACCGGGGAGCTGTTTTTT
CASSPRGTSGRKGTGELFF
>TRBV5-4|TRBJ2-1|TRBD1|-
TGTGCCAGCAGCCCGGGGACAGGGGGCGCCTACAATGAGCAGTTCTTC
CASSPGTGGAYNEQFF
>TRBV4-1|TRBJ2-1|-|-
TGCGCCAGCAGCCAAGGTCTAGCTCTCCATAGGGATGAGCAGTTCTTC
CASSQGLALHRDEQFF
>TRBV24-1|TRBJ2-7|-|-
TGTGCCACCAGTGACACCGGGTCCCCTTACGAGCAGTACTTC
CATSDTGSPYEQYF
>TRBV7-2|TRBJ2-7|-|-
TGTGCCAGCAGCTTCCGAGAGGGAAGCGGGTTCTCCTACGAGCAGTACTTC
CASSFREGSGFSYEQYF
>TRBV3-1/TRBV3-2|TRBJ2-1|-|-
TGTGCCAGCAGACCCGCAACTGGAAGGGGCGGCTACAATGAGCAGTTCTTC
CASRPATGRGGYNEQFF
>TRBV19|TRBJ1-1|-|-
TGTGCCAGTAGTATTAGCGGACGGAACACTGAAGCTTTCTTT
CASSISGRNTEAFF
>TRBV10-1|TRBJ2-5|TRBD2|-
TGCGCCAGCAGCGCCGGGACTAGCGGGAGCTGGGAGACCCAGTACTTC
CASSAGTSGSWETQYF
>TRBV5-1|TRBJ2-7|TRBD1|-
TGCGCCAGCAGCTTGGAGGAACAGGGGATCTCCTACGAGCAGTACTTC
CASSLEEQGISYEQYF
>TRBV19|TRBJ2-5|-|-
TGTGCCAGTAGTATTACGGTGCGCCCGGAGACCCAGTACTTC
CASSITVRPETQYF
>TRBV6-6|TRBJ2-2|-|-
TGTGCCAGCACCCAAACCGGGTACACCGGGGAGCTGTTTTTT
CASTQTGYTGELFF
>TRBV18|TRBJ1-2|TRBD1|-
TGTGCCAGCTCACCCCTCCAGGGGGATGGCTACACCTTC
CASSPLQGDGYTF
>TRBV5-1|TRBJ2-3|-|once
TGCGCCAGCAGCTTGGTAGCAGATACGCAGTATTTT
CASSLVADTQYF
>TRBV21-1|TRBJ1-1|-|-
TGTGCCAGCAGCCCGGACAGGGGGCGCGGGTTTGCTGAAGCTTTCTTT
CASSPDRGRGFAEAFF
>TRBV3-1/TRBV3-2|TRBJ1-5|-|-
TGTGCCAGCAGCTCCCGGGGGAATCAGCCCCAGCATTTT
CASSSRGNQPQHF
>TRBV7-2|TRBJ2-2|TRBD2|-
TGTGCCAGCAGCAGAACCGGGACTAGGGTCGGAGAGCTGTTTTTT
CASSRTGTRVGELFF
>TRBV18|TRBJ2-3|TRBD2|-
TGTGCCAGCTCACCACTTTTTCAGGGCGGGGGAACAGATACGCAGTATTTT
CASSPLFQGGGTDTQYF
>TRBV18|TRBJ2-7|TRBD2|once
TGTGCCAGCTCACCGACTAGCGGGACCTACGAGCAGTACTTC
CASSPTSGTYEQYF
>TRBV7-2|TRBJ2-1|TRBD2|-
TGTGCCAGCAGCTCTTGGACTAGCGGGGGGGCCGTAAAGCAGTTCTTC
CASSSWTSGGAVKQFF
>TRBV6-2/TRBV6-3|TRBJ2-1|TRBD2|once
TGTGCCAGCAGTTACGAGCGGGCTAGCGGGGTTAAGAATGAGCAGTTCTTC
CASSYERASGVKNEQFF
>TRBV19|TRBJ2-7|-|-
TGTGCCAGTAGTTGGAGGGGTAAGACCTACGAGCAGTACTTC
CASSWRGKTYEQYF
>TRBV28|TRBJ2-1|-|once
TGTGCCAGCCGCTCTCGTAGTGTGAATGAGCAGTTCTTC
CASRSRSVNEQFF
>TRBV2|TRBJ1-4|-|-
TGTGCCAGCAGGAGACAGGACCAAACTAATGAAAAACTGTTTTTT
CASRRQDQTNEKLFF
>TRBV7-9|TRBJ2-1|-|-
TGTGCCAGCAGCCCTAAATCGATTGTCCTCGATGAGCAGTTCTTC
CASSPKSIVLDEQFF
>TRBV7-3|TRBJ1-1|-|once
TGTGCCAGCAGCTCTTCCCCCAACACTGAAGCTTTCTTT
CASSSSPNTEAFF
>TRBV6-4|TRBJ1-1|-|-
TGTGCCAGCAGTGCTGAGATGAACACTGAAGCTTTCTTT
CASSAEMNTEAFF
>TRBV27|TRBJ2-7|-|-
TGTGCCAGCAGAACCATTTCCGGGACAAACGAATACGAGCAGTACTTC
CASRTISGTNEYEQYF
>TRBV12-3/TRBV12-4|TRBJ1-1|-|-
TGTGCCAGCAGTTTTCAGTGGAACACTGAAGCTTTCTTT
CASSFQWNTEAFF
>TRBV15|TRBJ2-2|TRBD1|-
TGTGCCACCAGAAGAAAGACAGGGGTCACCGGGGAGCTGTTTTTT
CATRRKTGVTGELFF
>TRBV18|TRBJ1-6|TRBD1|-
TGTGCCAGCTCAAAACAGGGGGCCGATAATTCACCCCTCCACTTT
CASSKQGADNSPLHF
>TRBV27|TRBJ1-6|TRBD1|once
TGTGCCAGCAGTTTAGAGGGGGCGCGGGTCTCACCCCTCCACTTT
CASSLEGARVSPLHF
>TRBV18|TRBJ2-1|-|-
TGTGCCAGCTCACGATCACAGCACAATGAGCAGTTCTTC
CASSRSQHNEQFF